This T cell receptor (beta chain) was observed in a study of T cell responses to AZD1222 COVID-19 vaccine. A few counts support this clone. What it binds is not known. Regarding the study as a whole: Spike-specific TCR breadth and depth went up after people got two AZD1222 doses.

Data came from immunoSEQ multiplex PCR; TCRdb stores just in-frame clones and leaves some out. The profile shows 140,000 to 150,000 clones, over 75% of them singletons. The CDR3 covers 15 residues. The V end lost 0 bases, the J end lost 0 bases, and 9 bases lay between the germline ends. In germline, CDR1 is MRHNA, CDR2 SNTAGT. This receptor was identified in an adult who received the MenACWY meningococcal vaccine as a control. This specimen consisted of peripheral blood, obtained 28 days after the second dose of the MenACWY control vaccine. V usage is TRBV6-4 and J usage is TRBJ2-7; tentatively, D is TRBD1 (6 bases). The CDR3 DNA is TGTGCCAGCAGTGACTCGGACAGCAGCTCCTACGAGCAGTACTTC. Its translation: CASSDSDSSSYEQYF.